The rows below give T cell receptor beta chains drawn from one sample of a study of T cells in Graves' hyperthyroidism and ophthalmopathy. A single record per CDR3 protein comes from TCRdb applying MiXCR to the multiplex PCR reads. The data contain 350,000 to 400,000 distinct CDR3 sequences, approximately 19% of them singletons. Sequenced input: blood. Receptors were obtained from a woman aged 18-29 years with Graves' hyperthyroidism. CDR3s include the opening cysteine and the closing phenylalanine or tryptophan. Each record gives: J gene, clone size, D gene, V gene, CDR3 DNA, CDR3 protein. A D gene is named only where the DNA matches it firmly. Only part of the rows carry a size: once, few, many, or a class if the clone is expanded.

>TRBJ2-5|NA|NA|TRBV12-3/TRBV12-4
TGTGCCAGCAGTCCCCCCGGGGTCACGGAAGAGACCCAGTACTTC
CASSPPGVTEETQYF
>TRBJ1-3|many|NA|TRBV6-5
TGTGCCAGCAGTTACGGAGGGAAAGGCTCCAACACCATATATTTT
CASSYGGKGSNTIYF
>TRBJ1-3|NA|TRBD1|TRBV7-2
TGTGCCAGCAGCCGGAGGGACAGTGGAAACACCATATATTTT
CASSRRDSGNTIYF
>TRBJ1-2|many|NA|TRBV27
TGTGCCAGCAGTTTAGGGTCCCAGGGGAGCTATGGCTACACCTTC
CASSLGSQGSYGYTF
>TRBJ1-5|many|TRBD1|TRBV12-3/TRBV12-4
TGTGCCAGCAGGTGGGACAGCGCTAGCAATCAGCCCCAGCATTTT
CASRWDSASNQPQHF
>TRBJ1-5|few|NA|TRBV18
TGTGCCAGCTCACCAACCGACAGTAGCAATCAGCCCCAGCATTTT
CASSPTDSSNQPQHF
>TRBJ2-7|NA|NA|TRBV12-3/TRBV12-4
TGTGCCAGCAGTTTAGCGCGGTTGAGGGGCCGAGGAGGCGAGCAGTACTTC
CASSLARLRGRGGEQYF
>TRBJ2-7|few|NA|TRBV28
TGTGCCAGCACCTCATCGGAAGAAAACGAGCAGTACTTC
CASTSSEENEQYF
>TRBJ2-7|many|TRBD1|TRBV5-1
TGCGCCAGCAGCTTGGAGCGGGACAGGGGCGAGCAGTACTTC
CASSLERDRGEQYF
>TRBJ2-5|NA|TRBD1|TRBV28
TGTGCCAGCAGTTTAGTCCTAATTCAGGGGGCGTGGGAGACCCGGTACTTC
CASSLVLIQGAWETRYF
>TRBJ1-2|many|NA|TRBV6-5
TGTGCCAGCACAGGGACTTATGGCTACACCTTC
CASTGTYGYTF
>TRBJ1-2|many|NA|TRBV12-3/TRBV12-4
TGTGCCAGCAGGGATTCCAGGGGCTATGGCTACACCTTC
CASRDSRGYGYTF